This T cell receptor (beta chain) was identified during a study of beta chain features in type 1 diabetes. General observations from the study: Comparison showed that naive, central memory and Treg TCRB repertoires appeared more similar among patients than among healthy donors. Across all four CD4+ subsets, people with type 1 diabetes showed modestly shorter TCRB CDR3s.

This clone was picked up a small number of times. Its target is not known. Purity exceeded 98% in all sorted populations. Germline lookup yields CDR1 LGHNA and CDR2 YSLEER. The junction had 4 bases not matched to a gene; V was cut back by 0 bases and J by 3 bases. The CDR3 is made up of 15 amino acids. The study reverse transcribed the entire isolated RNA, so it sequenced expressed TCRB transcripts. Assay used: immunoSEQ multiplex PCR; TCRdb lists only in-frame clones, some missing. The table has about 280,000 clones, over 14% seen once. The chain is built from TRBV4-3 and TRBJ1-2; 7 positions match TRBD1. The sequenced sample was naive CD4+ T cells from blood. The clonotype was recovered from a man aged 18 to 30 with type 1 diabetes. CDR3 region: CASSQESRGYYGYTF. CDR3 in DNA: TGCGCCAGCAGCCAAGAGAGCAGGGGGTACTATGGCTACACCTTC.